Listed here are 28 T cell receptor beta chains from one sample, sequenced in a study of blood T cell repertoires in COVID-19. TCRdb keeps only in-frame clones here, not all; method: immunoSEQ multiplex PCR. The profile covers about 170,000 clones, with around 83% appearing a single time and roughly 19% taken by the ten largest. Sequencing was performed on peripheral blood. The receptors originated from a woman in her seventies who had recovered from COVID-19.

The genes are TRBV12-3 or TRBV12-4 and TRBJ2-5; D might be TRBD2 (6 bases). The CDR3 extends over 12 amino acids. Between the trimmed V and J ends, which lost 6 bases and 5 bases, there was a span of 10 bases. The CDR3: CASRGDSETQYF. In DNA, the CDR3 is TGTGCCAGCAGAGGGGACTCGGAGACCCAGTACTTC.

The CDR3 is CASSVGVAGAAYEQYF. CDR3 coding DNA: TGTGCCAGCAGCGTAGGGGTAGCGGGAGCCGCCTACGAGCAGTACTTC. The chain uses TRBV9 and TRBJ2-7; 9 bases agree with TRBD2. CDR1 is SGDLS and CDR2 is YYNGEE in the germline V gene. This CDR3 spans 16 amino acids. V lost 0 bases to trimming and J lost 2 bases; unmatched junction nucleotides: 6.

The CDR3 is CASSPLYSYEQYF. As DNA, the CDR3 is TGTGCCAGCAGCCCCCTATATTCCTACGAGCAGTACTTC. This rearrangement joins TRBV3-1 (or the pseudogene TRBV3-2) to TRBJ2-7; D ambiguous. The CDR3 is 13 residues long. Trimming pared 4 bases from V and 1 base from J, leaving 8 bases between. The germline V gene encodes CDR1 LGHDT and CDR2 YNNKEL (reference sequence).

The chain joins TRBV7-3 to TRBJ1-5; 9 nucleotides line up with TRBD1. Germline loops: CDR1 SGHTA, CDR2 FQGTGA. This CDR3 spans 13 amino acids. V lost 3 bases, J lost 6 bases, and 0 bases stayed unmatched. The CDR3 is CASSLTGGQPQHF. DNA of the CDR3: TGTGCCAGCAGCTTGACAGGGGGTCAGCCCCAGCATTTT.

CDR3 coding DNA: TGTGCCAGCAGCGTAGACGCAGGGTCCGGCGGGGAGCTGTTTTTT. It specifies CASSVDAGSGGELFF. J is TRBJ2-2 and V is TRBV9; D might be TRBD1 (5 bases). The CDR3 spans 15 residues. V was shortened by 0 bases and J by 7 bases, with 13 bases between the two germline ends. CDR1 is SGDLS, CDR2 YYNGEE, per germline.

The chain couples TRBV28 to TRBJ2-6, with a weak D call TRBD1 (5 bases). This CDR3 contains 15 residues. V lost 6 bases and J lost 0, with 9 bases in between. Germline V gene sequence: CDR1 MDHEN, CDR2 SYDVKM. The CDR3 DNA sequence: TGTGCCAGCAGGGACACCAGCTCTGGGGCCAACGTCCTGACTTTC. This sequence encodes CASRDTSSGANVLTF.

Here the CDR3 reads CASSFWRGGFADTQYF. CDR3 DNA: TGTGCCAGCAGTTTTTGGAGGGGGGGATTCGCAGATACGCAGTATTTT. The chain joins TRBV27 to TRBJ2-3; D may be TRBD2 (7 bases). This CDR3 has 16 residues. Germline loops: CDR1 MNHEY, CDR2 SMNVEV (reference sequence). The germline V and J ends were trimmed by 3 bases and 4 bases, with 17 bases remaining between them.

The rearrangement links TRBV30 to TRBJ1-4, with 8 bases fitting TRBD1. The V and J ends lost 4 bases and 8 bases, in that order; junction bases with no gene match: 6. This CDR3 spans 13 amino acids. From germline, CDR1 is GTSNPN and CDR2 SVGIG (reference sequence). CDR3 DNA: TGTGCCTGGACAGGGGGCGCAGGGGAAAAACTGTTTTTT. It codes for CAWTGGAGEKLFF. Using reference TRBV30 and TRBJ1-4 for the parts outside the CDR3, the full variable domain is SQTIHQWPATLVQPVGSPLSLECTVEGTSNPNLYWYRQAAGRGLQLLFYSVGIGQISSEVPQNLSASRPQDRQFILSSKKLLLSDSGFYLCAWTGGAGEKLFFGSGTQLSVL.

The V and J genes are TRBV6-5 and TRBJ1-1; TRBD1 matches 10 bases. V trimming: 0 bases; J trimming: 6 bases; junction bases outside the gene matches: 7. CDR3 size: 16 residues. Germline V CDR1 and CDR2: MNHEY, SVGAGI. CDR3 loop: CASSYSGTGEFPEAFF. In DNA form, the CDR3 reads TGTGCCAGCAGTTACTCGGGGACAGGGGAATTCCCTGAAGCTTTCTTT.

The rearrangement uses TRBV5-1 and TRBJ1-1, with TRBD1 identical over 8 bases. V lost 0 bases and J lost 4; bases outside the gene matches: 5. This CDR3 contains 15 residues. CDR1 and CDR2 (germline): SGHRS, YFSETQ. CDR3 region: CASSLAGQGATEAFF. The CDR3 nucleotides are TGCGCCAGCAGCTTGGCCGGACAGGGCGCCACTGAAGCTTTCTTT.

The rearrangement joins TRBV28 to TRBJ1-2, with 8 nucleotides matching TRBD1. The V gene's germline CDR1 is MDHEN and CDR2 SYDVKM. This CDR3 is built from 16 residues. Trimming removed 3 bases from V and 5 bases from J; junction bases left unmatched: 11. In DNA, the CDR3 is TGTGCCAGCAGTTTGCTGGGGACAGGAGCCCGGTATGGCTACACCTTC. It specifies CASSLLGTGARYGYTF.

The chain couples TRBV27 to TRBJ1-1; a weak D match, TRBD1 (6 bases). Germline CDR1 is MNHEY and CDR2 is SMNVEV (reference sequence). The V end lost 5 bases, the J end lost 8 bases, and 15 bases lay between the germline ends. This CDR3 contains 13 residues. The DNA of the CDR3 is TGTGCCAGCAGTCTGATCATTGGGGGCGAAGCTTTCTTT. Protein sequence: CASSLIIGGEAFF.

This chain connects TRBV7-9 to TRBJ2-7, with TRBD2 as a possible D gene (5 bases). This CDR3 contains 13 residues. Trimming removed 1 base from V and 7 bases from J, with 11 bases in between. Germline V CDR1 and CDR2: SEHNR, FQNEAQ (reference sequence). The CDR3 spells CASSLVGPGEQYF. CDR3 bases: TGTGCCAGCAGCTTAGTGGGCCCGGGGGAGCAGTACTTC.

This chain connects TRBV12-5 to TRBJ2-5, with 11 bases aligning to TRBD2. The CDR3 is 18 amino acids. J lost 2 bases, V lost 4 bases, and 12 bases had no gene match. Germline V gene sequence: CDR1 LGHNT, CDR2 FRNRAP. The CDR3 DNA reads TGTGCTAGTGGTTCGGCGACTAGCGGGGCGGCCTATCAAGAGACCCAGTACTTC. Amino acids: CASGSATSGAAYQETQYF. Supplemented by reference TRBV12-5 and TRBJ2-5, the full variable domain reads DARVTQTPRHKVTEMGQEVTMRCQPILGHNTVFWYRQTMMQGLELLAYFRNRAPLDDSGMPKDRFSAEMPDATLATLKIQPSEPRDSAVYFCASGSATSGAAYQETQYFGPGTRLLVL.

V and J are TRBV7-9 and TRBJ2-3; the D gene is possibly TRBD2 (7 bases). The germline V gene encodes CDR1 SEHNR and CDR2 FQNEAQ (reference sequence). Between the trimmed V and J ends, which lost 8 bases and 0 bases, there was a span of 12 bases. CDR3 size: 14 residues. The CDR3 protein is CASGGGQSTDTQYF. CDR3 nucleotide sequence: TGTGCCAGCGGGGGGGGACAAAGCACAGATACGCAGTATTTT.

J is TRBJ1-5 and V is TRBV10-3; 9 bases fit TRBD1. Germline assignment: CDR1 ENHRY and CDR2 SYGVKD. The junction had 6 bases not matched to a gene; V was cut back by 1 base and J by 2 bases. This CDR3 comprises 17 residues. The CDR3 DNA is TGTGCCATCAGTGAGTGGGAACAGGGGGCGGGCAATCAGCCCCAGCATTTT. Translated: CAISEWEQGAGNQPQHF.

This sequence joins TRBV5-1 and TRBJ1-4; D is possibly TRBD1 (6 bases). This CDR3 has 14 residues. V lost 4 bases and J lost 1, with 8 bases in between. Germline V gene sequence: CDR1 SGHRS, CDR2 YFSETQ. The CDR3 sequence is CASSTTGTNEKLFF. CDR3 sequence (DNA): TGCGCCAGCAGCACGACAGGAACTAATGAAAAACTGTTTTTT. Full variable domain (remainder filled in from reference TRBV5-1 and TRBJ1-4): KAGVTQTPRYLIKTRGQQVTLSCSPISGHRSVSWYQQTPGQGLQFLFEYFSETQRNKGNFPGRFSGRQFSNSRSEMNVSTLELGDSALYLCASSTTGTNEKLFFGSGTQLSVL.

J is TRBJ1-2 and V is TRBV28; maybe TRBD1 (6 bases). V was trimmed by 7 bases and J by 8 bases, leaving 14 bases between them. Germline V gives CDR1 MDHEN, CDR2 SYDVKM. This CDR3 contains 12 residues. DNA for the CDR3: TGTGCCAGCACCCCGAGGACAGAGGGCTACACCTTC. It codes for CASTPRTEGYTF.

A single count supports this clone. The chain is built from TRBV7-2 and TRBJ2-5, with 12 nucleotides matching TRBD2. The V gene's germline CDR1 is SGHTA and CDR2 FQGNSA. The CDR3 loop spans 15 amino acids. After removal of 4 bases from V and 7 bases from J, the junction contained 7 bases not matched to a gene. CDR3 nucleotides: TGTGCCAGCAGCTGGGAGACTAGCGGGAGCGTGACCCAGTACTTC. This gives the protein CASSWETSGSVTQYF.

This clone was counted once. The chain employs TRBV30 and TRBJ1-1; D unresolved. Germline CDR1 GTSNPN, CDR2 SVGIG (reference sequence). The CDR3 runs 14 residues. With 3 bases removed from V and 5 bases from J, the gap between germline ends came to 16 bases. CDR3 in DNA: TGTGCCTGGAGCGACCCAGCCCCGGGGACTGAAGCTTTCTTT. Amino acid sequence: CAWSDPAPGTEAFF.

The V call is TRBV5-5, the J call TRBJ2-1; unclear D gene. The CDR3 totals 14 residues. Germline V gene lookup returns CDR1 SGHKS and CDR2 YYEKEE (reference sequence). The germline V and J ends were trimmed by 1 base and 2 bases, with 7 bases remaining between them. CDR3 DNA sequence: TGTGCCAGCAGCTTGTGGGCCCCCTACAATGAGCAGTTCTTC. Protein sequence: CASSLWAPYNEQFF.

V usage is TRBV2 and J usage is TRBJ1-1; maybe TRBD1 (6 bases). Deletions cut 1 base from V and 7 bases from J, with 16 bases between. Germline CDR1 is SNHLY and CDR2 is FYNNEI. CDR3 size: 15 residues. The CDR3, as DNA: TGTGCCAGCAGTGAAGTGGGGGGGCTGGTTAATGAAGCTTTCTTT. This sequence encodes CASSEVGGLVNEAFF.

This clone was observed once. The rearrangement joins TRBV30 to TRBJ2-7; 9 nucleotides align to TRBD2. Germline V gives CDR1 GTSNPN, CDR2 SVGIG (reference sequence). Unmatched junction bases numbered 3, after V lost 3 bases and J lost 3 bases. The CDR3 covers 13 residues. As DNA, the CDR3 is TGTGCCTGGAGGGGACTAGCAGTCTACGAGCAGTACTTC. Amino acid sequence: CAWRGLAVYEQYF.

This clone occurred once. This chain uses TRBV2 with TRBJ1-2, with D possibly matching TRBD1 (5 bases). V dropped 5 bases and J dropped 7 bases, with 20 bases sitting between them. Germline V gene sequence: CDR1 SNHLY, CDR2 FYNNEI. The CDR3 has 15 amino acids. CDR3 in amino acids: CASSLKPDTRSGYTF. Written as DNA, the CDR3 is TGTGCCAGCAGTCTCAAGCCGGACACTCGGTCTGGCTACACCTTC.

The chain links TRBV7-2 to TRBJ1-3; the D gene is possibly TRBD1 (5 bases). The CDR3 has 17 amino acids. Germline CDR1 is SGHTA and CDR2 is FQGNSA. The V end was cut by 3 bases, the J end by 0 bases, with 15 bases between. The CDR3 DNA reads TGTGCCAGCAGCTTCTTGGCGGGGGTTACCTCTGGAAACACCATATATTTT. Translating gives CASSFLAGVTSGNTIYF.

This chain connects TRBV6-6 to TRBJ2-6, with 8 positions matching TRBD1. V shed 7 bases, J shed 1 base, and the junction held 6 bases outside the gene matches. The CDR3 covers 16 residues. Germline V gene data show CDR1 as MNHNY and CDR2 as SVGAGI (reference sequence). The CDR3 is CASNQGAQSGANVLTF. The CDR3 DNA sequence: TGTGCCAGCAACCAGGGGGCTCAATCTGGGGCCAACGTCCTGACTTTC.

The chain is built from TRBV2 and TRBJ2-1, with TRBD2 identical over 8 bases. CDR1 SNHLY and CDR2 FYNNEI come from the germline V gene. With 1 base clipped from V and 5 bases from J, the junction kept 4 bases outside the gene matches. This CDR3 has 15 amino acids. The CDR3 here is CASSEEGTSHNEQFF. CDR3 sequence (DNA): TGTGCCAGCAGTGAAGAGGGGACTAGTCACAATGAGCAGTTCTTC.

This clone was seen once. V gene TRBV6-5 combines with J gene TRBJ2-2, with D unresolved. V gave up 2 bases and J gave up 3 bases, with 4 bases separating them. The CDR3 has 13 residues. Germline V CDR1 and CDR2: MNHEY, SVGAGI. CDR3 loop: CASSYGYTGELFF. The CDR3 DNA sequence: TGTGCCAGCAGTTACGGCTACACCGGGGAGCTGTTTTTT.